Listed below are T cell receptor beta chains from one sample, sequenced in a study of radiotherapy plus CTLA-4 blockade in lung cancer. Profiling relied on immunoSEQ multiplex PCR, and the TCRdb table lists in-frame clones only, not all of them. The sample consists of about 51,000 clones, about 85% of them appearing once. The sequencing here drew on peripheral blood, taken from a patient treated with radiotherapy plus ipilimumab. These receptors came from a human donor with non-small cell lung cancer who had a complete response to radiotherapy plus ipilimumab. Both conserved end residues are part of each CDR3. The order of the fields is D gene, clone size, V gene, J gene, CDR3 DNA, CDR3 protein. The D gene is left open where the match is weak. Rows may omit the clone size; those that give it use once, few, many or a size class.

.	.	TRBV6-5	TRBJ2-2	TGTGCCAGCAGCCGAGCCGGGGAGCTGTTTTTT	CASSRAGELFF
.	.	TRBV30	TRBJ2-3	TGTGCCTGGAGTAAGAGGTCAGATACGCAGTATTTT	CAWSKRSDTQYF
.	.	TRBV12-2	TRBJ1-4	TGTGCAAGTCGCTTAGAAGCAGGTAATGAAAAACTGTTTTTT	CASRLEAGNEKLFF
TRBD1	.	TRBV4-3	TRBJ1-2	TGCGCCAGCAGCCAATCTACAGGGGGTACTAGCTATGGCTACACCTTC	CASSQSTGGTSYGYTF
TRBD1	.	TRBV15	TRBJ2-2	TGTGCCACCAGCAGAGTCAGGACAGGGATAGGCACCGGGGAGCTGTTTTTT	CATSRVRTGIGTGELFF
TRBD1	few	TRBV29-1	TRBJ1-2	TGCAGCGTTATAGACAGGGCCGACTATGGCTACACCTTC	CSVIDRADYGYTF
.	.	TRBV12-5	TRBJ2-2	TGTGCTAGTGGTTTAGGGGCTACCCGGGCAATCGGGGAGCTGTTTTTT	CASGLGATRAIGELFF
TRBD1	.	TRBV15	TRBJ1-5	TGTGCCACCAGCACCCCCGGGACAGGGGGCGACGTATCCGATCAGCCCCAGCATTTT	CATSTPGTGGDVSDQPQHF
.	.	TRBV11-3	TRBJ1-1	TGTGCCAGCAGCTCCTCAGACAGGTTCGGCACTGAAGCTTTCTTT	CASSSSDRFGTEAFF
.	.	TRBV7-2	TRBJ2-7	TGTGCCAGCAGCCGGGGACAAAACGAGCAGTACTTC	CASSRGQNEQYF
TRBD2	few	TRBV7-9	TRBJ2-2	TGTGCCAGCAGCTCAAGACTAGCGGGTACGAACACCGGGGAGCTGTTTTTT	CASSSRLAGTNTGELFF
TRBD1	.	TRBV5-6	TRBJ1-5	TGTGCCAGCAGCTCAACAGGGGGCAGCCAGCCCCAGCATTTT	CASSSTGGSQPQHF
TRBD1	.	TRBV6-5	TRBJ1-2	TGTGCCAGCAGTAAAGGGGGCTGGGGCTATGGCTACACCTTC	CASSKGGWGYGYTF
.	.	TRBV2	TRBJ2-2	TGTGCCAGCAACTTGGACAGAAGCACCGGGGAGCTGTTTTTT	CASNLDRSTGELFF
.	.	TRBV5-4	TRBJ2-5	TGTGCCAGCAGCTGGCGGGACGGCCAAGAGACCCAGTACTTC	CASSWRDGQETQYF
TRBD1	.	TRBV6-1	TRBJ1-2	TGTGCCAGCAGTGAAGCCCGGGCAGGGGGAATCGCTTATGGCTACACCTTC	CASSEARAGGIAYGYTF
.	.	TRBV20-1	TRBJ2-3	TGCAGTTCAGAGAAAGGAGGTACGCAGTATTTT	CSSEKGGTQYF
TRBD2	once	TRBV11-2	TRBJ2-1	TGTGCCAGCAGCTCTAGCGGGGGCTCCTACAATGAGCAGTTCTTC	CASSSSGGSYNEQFF
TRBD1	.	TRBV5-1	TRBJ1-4	TGCGCCAGCAGCTCGGGACAGGCTAATGAAAAACTGTTTTTT	CASSSGQANEKLFF
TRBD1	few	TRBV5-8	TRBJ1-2	TGTGCCAGCAGCTTTACAGGGGACTATGGCTACACCTTC	CASSFTGDYGYTF
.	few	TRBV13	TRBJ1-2	TGTGCCAGCAGCGCGCACAACGGGGCTAACTATGGCTACACCTTC	CASSAHNGANYGYTF
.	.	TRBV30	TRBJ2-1	TGTGCCTGGTTGGTGGGGGGACGCAATGAGCAGTTCTTC	CAWLVGGRNEQFF
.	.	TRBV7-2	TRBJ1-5	TGTGCCAGCAGCTTAGGCCAGGGGCAGGGTGATCAGCCCCAGCATTTT	CASSLGQGQGDQPQHF
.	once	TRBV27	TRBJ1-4	TGTGCCAGCAGCCGGAGGGTGACAACTAATGAAAAACTGTTTTTT	CASSRRVTTNEKLFF
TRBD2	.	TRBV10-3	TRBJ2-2	TGTGCCATCAGGGGGACTAGCGGGCGGGGCACCGGGGAGCTGTTTTTT	CAIRGTSGRGTGELFF
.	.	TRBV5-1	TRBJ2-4	TGCGCCAGCAGCTTGGATGTGGCAAACATTCAGTACTTC	CASSLDVANIQYF
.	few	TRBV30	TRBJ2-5	TGTGCCTGGGGGAGCGGGCAACAAGAGACCCAGTACTTC	CAWGSGQQETQYF
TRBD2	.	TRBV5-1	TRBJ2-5	TGCGCCAGCAGCTTTAGCGGGAGTCCCCCGGAGACCCAGTACTTC	CASSFSGSPPETQYF
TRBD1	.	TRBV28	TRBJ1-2	TGTGCCAGCAGTTTGGCGGCAGGGGGTCCCTATGGCTACACCTTC	CASSLAAGGPYGYTF
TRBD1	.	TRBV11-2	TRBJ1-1	TGTGCCAGCAGCCCTTCGACAGGGGGTTGGGACACTGAAGCTTTCTTT	CASSPSTGGWDTEAFF
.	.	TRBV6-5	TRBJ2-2	TGTGCCAGCAGTTACACAAACAGGGTGGGCACCGGGGAGCTGTCTTTT	CASSYTNRVGTGELSF
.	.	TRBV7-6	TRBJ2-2	TGTGCCAGCAGCTTAGGTCAGGCCACCGGGGAGCTGTTTTTT	CASSLGQATGELFF
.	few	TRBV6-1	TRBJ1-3	TGTGCCAGCAGGAACACTGGAAACACCATATATTTT	CASRNTGNTIYF
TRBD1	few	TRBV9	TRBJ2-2	TGTGCCAGCAGCGGACAGGGGGCGGTCGGGGAGCTGTTTTTT	CASSGQGAVGELFF
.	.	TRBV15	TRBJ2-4	TGTGCCACCAGCAGAGGGCAGGTAAACATTCAGTACTTC	CATSRGQVNIQYF
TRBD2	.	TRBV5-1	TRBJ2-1	TGCGCCAGCAGCTTGTCGTCACTAGCGGGACAGGAGTGGAGTAGGTCCTACAATGAGCAGTTCTTC	CASSLSSLAGQEWSRSYNEQFF
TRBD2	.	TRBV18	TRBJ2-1	TGTGCCAGCTCACCACTAGCGGGAATGGATGAGCAGTTCTTC	CASSPLAGMDEQFF
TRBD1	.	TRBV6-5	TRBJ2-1	TGTGCCAGCAGTCAGGACAGGGGGCTCAATGAGCAGTTCTTC	CASSQDRGLNEQFF
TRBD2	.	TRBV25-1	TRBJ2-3	TGTGCCAGCAGTGCTCAGGGGAGCGGGAGGGCAGATACGCAGTATTTT	CASSAQGSGRADTQYF
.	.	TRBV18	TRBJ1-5	TGTGCCAGCTCACCAATGGCGGATAGCAATCAGCCCCAGCATTTT	CASSPMADSNQPQHF
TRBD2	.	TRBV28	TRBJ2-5	TGTGCCAGCAGTTCTCTAGCGGGAGAGGGGGAGACCCAGTACTTC	CASSSLAGEGETQYF
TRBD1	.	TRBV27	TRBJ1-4	TGTGCCAGCAGTTCCCCGGGACAGGGGGCGCTTTTATTTGAAAAACTGTTTTTT	CASSSPGQGALLFEKLFF
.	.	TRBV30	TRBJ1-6	TGTGCCTGGACCCCACCCCGCGGCGAATTGTATTCACCCCTCCACTTT	CAWTPPRGELYSPLHF
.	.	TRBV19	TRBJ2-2	TGTGCCAGTAGTATGCGGGACAGGAACACCGGGGAGCTGTTTTTT	CASSMRDRNTGELFF
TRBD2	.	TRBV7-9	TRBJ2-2	TGTGCCAGCAGCTTAGCGAGAGGGGAGGGGAACACCGGGGAGCTGTTTTTT	CASSLARGEGNTGELFF
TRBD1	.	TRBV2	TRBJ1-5	TGTGCCAGCAGCCCTGGGACAGGCTATCAGCCCCAGCATTTT	CASSPGTGYQPQHF
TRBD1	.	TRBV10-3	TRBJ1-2	TGTGCCATCAGTGATGAGACAGGGAACTATGGCTACACCTTC	CAISDETGNYGYTF
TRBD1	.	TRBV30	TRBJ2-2	TGTGCCTGGAGGCGTGACAGGGGGAACACCGGGGAGCTGTTTTTT	CAWRRDRGNTGELFF
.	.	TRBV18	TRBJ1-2	TGTGCCAGCTCATACACCCGGGACACGGCTACCGGTGGCTACACCTTC	CASSYTRDTATGGYTF
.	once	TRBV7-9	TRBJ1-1	TGTGCCAGCAGTAGCCAGGGCTACACTGAAGCTTTCTTT	CASSSQGYTEAFF
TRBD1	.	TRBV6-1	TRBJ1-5	TGTGCCAGCCATCCGGGACAGGCCTCCCTTAAGCCCCAGCATTTT	CASHPGQASLKPQHF
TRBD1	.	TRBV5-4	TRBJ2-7	TGTGCCACCACCAACCCGACAGGGGGAACCTACGAGCAGTACTTC	CATTNPTGGTYEQYF
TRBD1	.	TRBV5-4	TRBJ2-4	TGTGCCAGCAGCAGGACAGGGGGCGTAATGGGGGCCAAAAACATTCAGTACTTC	CASSRTGGVMGAKNIQYF
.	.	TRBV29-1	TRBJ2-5	TGCAGCGTAGATGAAACGGCCCAGTACTTC	CSVDETAQYF
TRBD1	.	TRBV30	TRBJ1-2	TGTGCCTGGAGTAGGGACAGAAAGAACTATGGCTACACCTTC	CAWSRDRKNYGYTF